Detailed here is one TCR beta chain. V lost 11 bases to trimming and J lost 2 bases, with 14 bases between them. From germline, CDR1 is MNHEY and CDR2 SMNVEV (reference sequence). The CDR3 contains 13 residues. This record belongs to a study of cytomegalovirus exposure and HLA in healthy donors. Overall study context: Among the roughly 380 donors who were genotyped, roughly 76% fell in the genetic ancestry cluster that is associated with self-reported Caucasian donors.

Primers for the PCR totalled 60 Vbeta and 13 Jbeta. Sequencing used immunoSEQ multiplex PCR; TCRdb keeps in-frame clones, though not all of them. Of roughly 150,000 clones in the sample, 70% to 90% were seen once. The receptor was isolated from a man between 25 and 39 years old in good health and CMV-seropositive. J is TRBJ2-3 and V is TRBV27; D is unresolved. Sequences were obtained from PBMCs. CDR3 region: CASRPAYTDTQYF. The CDR3 DNA reads as TGTGCCTCGCGTCCCGCTTACACAGATACGCAGTATTTT.